These T cell receptor beta chains were read from a single sample in a study of blood T cell repertoires in COVID-19. The table came from immunoSEQ multiplex PCR; TCRdb's copy has only in-frame clones and leaves some out. The data show some 68,000 clones, roughly 88% seen once. The sample was peripheral blood. These receptors all stem from a man aged 50-60 years with COVID-19, enrolled during active disease. CDR3s include the opening cysteine and the closing phenylalanine or tryptophan. D genes are given only for firm matches. A clone size is listed for some rows: how often the clone was seen (once, few, many), or a class if it is expanded.

>TRBV29-1|TRBJ1-2|-|-
TGCAGCGTTGAAGGGGGCGACGGCTACACCTTC
CSVEGGDGYTF
>TRBV28|TRBJ2-7|-|TRBD1
TGTGCCAGCAGTTTATGGGGGACAGGGACCTACGAGCAGTACTTC
CASSLWGTGTYEQYF
>TRBV5-8|TRBJ2-2|-|-
TGTGCCAGCAGCTTGGGCAGGAACACCGGGGAGCTGTTTTTT
CASSLGRNTGELFF
>TRBV7-2|TRBJ2-3|-|TRBD2
TGTGCCAGCAGCTTAGGTGTTAGCGGGGGCACAGATACGCAGTATTTT
CASSLGVSGGTDTQYF
>TRBV10-3|TRBJ1-1|-|-
TGTGCCATCAGTGAGTCGGGGGGGCGTGGCACTGAAGCTTTCTTT
CAISESGGRGTEAFF
>TRBV19|TRBJ1-3|-|TRBD1
TGTGCCAGTAGTTCAGCCGGGACAGCTGGAAACACCATATATTTT
CASSSAGTAGNTIYF
>TRBV7-2|TRBJ1-1|once|TRBD1
TGTGCCAGCAGGGAGACAGGGAGGACTGAAGCTTTCTTT
CASRETGRTEAFF
>TRBV19|TRBJ2-5|-|TRBD1
TGTGCCAGTGGAGACTACAGGGGCCGGCGAGAGACCCAGTACTTC
CASGDYRGRRETQYF
>TRBV19|TRBJ2-1|-|TRBD1
TGTGCCAGTAGTATACAGGGGGCCAACAATGAGCAGTTCTTC
CASSIQGANNEQFF
>TRBV9|TRBJ2-7|-|-
TGTGCCAGCAGCGTAGACAGGGCCCTTTCCGAGCAGTACTTC
CASSVDRALSEQYF
>TRBV7-2|TRBJ1-6|-|-
TGTGCCAGCAGCTCGACATTGAGTTCACCCCTCCACTTT
CASSSTLSSPLHF
>TRBV6-4|TRBJ2-1|-|TRBD1
TGTGCCAGCAGTGACCCGGGGACAGAGTACTCCTACAATGAGCAGTTCTTC
CASSDPGTEYSYNEQFF
>TRBV3-1/TRBV3-2|TRBJ2-3|-|TRBD2
TGTGCCAGCAGCCTCGTCGCTAGCGGGCAAAGAGGGCGGGATACGCAGTATTTT
CASSLVASGQRGRDTQYF
>TRBV7-9|TRBJ1-2|once|TRBD1
TGTGCCAGCAGCTTAGCGGGACAGGGAAGCTATGGCTACACCTTC
CASSLAGQGSYGYTF
>TRBV4-2|TRBJ1-4|-|TRBD1
TGTGCCAGCAGCCAATCTCCGAGACAGACAGGGGATGGAAAACTGTTTTTT
CASSQSPRQTGDGKLFF
>TRBV6-5|TRBJ1-3|few|TRBD1
TGTGCCAGCAGCCGCACAGGGGATCCTGGAAACACCATATATTTT
CASSRTGDPGNTIYF
>TRBV9|TRBJ2-2|-|TRBD2
TGTGCCAGCAGCCGTAAGCGGGAGATCGGCGGGGAGCTGTTTTTT
CASSRKREIGGELFF
>TRBV11-3|TRBJ2-3|-|TRBD2
TGTGCCAGCAGCTTAATGGCTAGCGGGAGCCCAGATACGCAGTATTTT
CASSLMASGSPDTQYF
>TRBV4-2|TRBJ2-1|-|TRBD1
TGTGCCAGCAGCCAAGTCTCCGGGACAGGGGACGTCGAGCAGTTCTTC
CASSQVSGTGDVEQFF
>TRBV5-4|TRBJ2-7|-|-
TGTGCCAGCAGCTGGGGACTTGATGAGCAGTACTTC
CASSWGLDEQYF
>TRBV28|TRBJ2-7|-|TRBD1
TGTGCCAGCACGGACAGGGGCTACGAGCAGTACTTC
CASTDRGYEQYF
>TRBV9|TRBJ1-3|-|TRBD1
TGTGCCAGCAGCGTAGGGGACAGCTTCTCTGGAAACACCATATATTTT
CASSVGDSFSGNTIYF
>TRBV5-1|TRBJ2-3|-|TRBD1
TGCGCCAGCAGCTTGGCGGGACAGGCGGGCGCAGATACGCAGTATTTT
CASSLAGQAGADTQYF
>TRBV1|TRBJ2-7|-|-
TGCACCAGCACCCCGGGAGGGAGCGGGAAGAAAAGGAGCTCCTACGAGCAGTACTTC
CTSTPGGSGKKRSSYEQYF
>TRBV7-4|TRBJ2-4|-|TRBD1
TGTGCCAGCAGCTTATCAGGGGGCCTTCACTTTGGATACTTC
CASSLSGGLHFGYF
>TRBV5-1|TRBJ1-2|-|-
TGCGCCAGCGGCGGGACGGACCCCTATGGCTACACCTTC
CASGGTDPYGYTF
>TRBV30|TRBJ2-2|-|-
TGTGCCTGGATGATCGCGCCGTCGAACACCGGGGAGCTGTTTTTT
CAWMIAPSNTGELFF